The count of the clone carrying this T cell receptor beta chain is one. The antigen remains undetermined. This record comes from a study of the immune and genomic landscape of osteosarcoma. Across the study: Patients were about 60% male; around 80% had localized disease. Overall study results and limits: Reference clonality came from outside normal skin and healthy blood, not matched tissue.

Germline V lookup: CDR1 MNHEY, CDR2 SVGAGI. The length of the CDR3 is 15 residues. V gave up 4 bases and J gave up 5 bases, with 17 bases separating them. Assay: immunoSEQ multiplex PCR; the TCRdb copy retains only in-frame clones and omits some. The sample lists 2,800 or so clones; approximately 78% were seen once. The sequencing sample was made of metastatic tumor tissue from the lung. This chain connects TRBV6-5 to TRBJ1-1; maybe TRBD1 (6 bases). The TCR comes from a woman aged 18-35 years with osteosarcoma. The CDR3 reads CASSFPRGAGTEAFF. The DNA for the CDR3 is TGTGCCAGCAGTTTCCCACGGGGGGCGGGGACTGAAGCTTTCTTT.